This TCR beta chain originates from a study of human T cells and chemical hapten exposure. For the study at large: For sensitization, 2% DPC was applied to a 2 cm by 2 cm patch of upper inner arm skin.

TCRdb called the RACE reads again in MiXCR, with one record for every CDR3 protein. The sample consists of around 260,000 distinct CDR3 sequences, about 8.1% of them appearing once. CDR1 is SGHTA and CDR2 is FQGNSA in the germline V gene. V dropped 2 bases and J dropped 4 bases, with 6 bases sitting between them. The CDR3 totals 13 residues. Time point specified: pre-sensitization, week 0. Sample treatment: therapeutic diphenylcyclopropenone sensitization with weekly scalp DPC. Ten or more counts support this clonotype. The source was whole blood, collected in connection with sensitization to the hapten diphenylcyclopropenone (DPC). This rearrangement joins TRBV7-2 to TRBJ1-5; D is unresolved. This receptor was taken from a woman between 40 and 50 years old with alopecia areata. Some clones in this sample may be carry-over from other donors' samples. In DNA, the CDR3 is TGTGCCAGCAGCTTAAGCCGGAATCAGCCCCAGCATTTT. The encoded protein is CASSLSRNQPQHF.